This section outlines one T cell receptor beta chain sequence together with its context. Its antigen is not identified. Some clones are missing from TCRdb's copy, which holds only in-frame ones; the method was immunoSEQ multiplex PCR. The sample has roughly 700,000 clones, over 65% seen once. These data come from a study of shared clonotypes between healthy human individuals. Study results and limitations: For naive CD4 cells, approximately 4.8% of clonotypes were shared across a handful of donors. Depth of sequencing was expected to influence donor clonotype sharing.

All donors were healthy HIV-negative adults lacking recent acute infections or vaccinations. The CDR3 length is 15 residues. Germline V gene sequence: CDR1 MNHEY, CDR2 SMNVEV (reference sequence). Trimming removed 6 bases from V and 1 base from J, with 15 bases in between. Material: memory CD4+ T cells sorted from blood. Subset defined: CD45RA-negative fraction. This chain uses TRBV27 with TRBJ2-5, with D perhaps TRBD1 (6 bases). This TCR was sampled from a woman between 25 and 40 years old in good health. The DNA of the CDR3 is TGTGCCAGCAGGCGACCGGGACAATCCCAAGAGACCCAGTACTTC. This encodes CASRRPGQSQETQYF.